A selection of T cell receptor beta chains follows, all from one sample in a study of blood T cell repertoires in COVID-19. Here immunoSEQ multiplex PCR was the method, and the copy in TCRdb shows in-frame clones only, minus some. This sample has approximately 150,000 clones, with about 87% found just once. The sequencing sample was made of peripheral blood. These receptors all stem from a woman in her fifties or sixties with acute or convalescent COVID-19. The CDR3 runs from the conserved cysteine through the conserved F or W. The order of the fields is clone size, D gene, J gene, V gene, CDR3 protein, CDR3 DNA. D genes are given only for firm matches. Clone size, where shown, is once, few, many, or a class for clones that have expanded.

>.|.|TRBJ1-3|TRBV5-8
CAQRLLGNTIYF
TGTGCACAACGTTTATTGGGAAACACCATATATTTT
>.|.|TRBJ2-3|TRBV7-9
CASRPMEARSDTQYF
TGTGCCAGCAGACCCATGGAGGCGCGATCAGATACGCAGTATTTT
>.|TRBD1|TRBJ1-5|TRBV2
CASSVQGGNQPQHF
TGTGCCAGCAGTGTACAGGGGGGGAATCAGCCCCAGCATTTT
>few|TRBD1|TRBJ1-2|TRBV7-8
CASSPGTGVFGYTF
TGTGCCAGCAGCCCCGGGACAGGGGTTTTTGGCTACACCTTC
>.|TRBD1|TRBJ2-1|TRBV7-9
CASSSGQGRIYNEQFF
TGTGCCAGCAGCTCTGGACAGGGGAGGATATACAATGAGCAGTTCTTC
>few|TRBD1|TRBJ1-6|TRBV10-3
CAISDGQGADSPLHF
TGTGCCATCAGTGACGGACAGGGGGCAGATTCACCCCTCCACTTT
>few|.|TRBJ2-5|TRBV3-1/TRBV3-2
CASSQEAGQETQYF
TGTGCCAGCAGCCAAGAGGCAGGGCAAGAGACCCAGTACTTC
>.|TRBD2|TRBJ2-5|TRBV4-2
CASSQISGGSAETQYF
TGTGCCAGCAGCCAAATTAGCGGGGGCTCAGCAGAGACCCAGTACTTC
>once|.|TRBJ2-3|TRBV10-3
CAISERLGTDTQYF
TGTGCCATCAGTGAGAGACTGGGCACAGATACGCAGTATTTT
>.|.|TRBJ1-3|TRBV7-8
CASSLVHGTGNTIYF
TGTGCCAGCAGCTTAGTACACGGGACTGGAAACACCATATATTTT
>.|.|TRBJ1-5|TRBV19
CASTLGNQPQHF
TGTGCCAGTACCCTCGGCAATCAGCCCCAGCATTTT
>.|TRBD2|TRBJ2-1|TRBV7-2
CASSLYSGSGYNEQFF
TGTGCCAGCAGCTTATATAGCGGGAGCGGGTACAATGAGCAGTTCTTC
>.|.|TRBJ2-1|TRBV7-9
CASSFRRGRNEQFF
TGTGCCAGCAGCTTCCGCAGGGGTCGCAATGAGCAGTTCTTC
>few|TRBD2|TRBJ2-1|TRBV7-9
CASSQGLAGVSEQFF
TGTGCCAGCAGCCAGGGACTAGCGGGAGTTTCTGAGCAGTTCTTC
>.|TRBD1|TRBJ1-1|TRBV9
CASSVGDRGTEAFF
TGTGCCAGCAGCGTAGGCGACAGGGGCACTGAAGCTTTCTTT
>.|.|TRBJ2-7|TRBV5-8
CASSFSGQQYF
TGTGCCAGCAGCTTTTCGGGTCAGCAGTACTTC
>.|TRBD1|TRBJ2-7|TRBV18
CASSPRGQYEQYF
TGTGCCAGCTCACCTCGGGGACAGTACGAGCAGTACTTC
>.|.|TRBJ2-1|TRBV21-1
CASGGQHHNEQFF
TGTGCCAGCGGGGGACAGCACCACAATGAGCAGTTCTTC
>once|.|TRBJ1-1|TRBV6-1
CASSARGGGDNTEAFF
TGTGCCAGCAGTGCCAGGGGTGGGGGAGACAACACTGAAGCTTTCTTT
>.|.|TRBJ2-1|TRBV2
CASGEALYNEQFF
TGTGCCAGCGGGGAGGCCCTCTACAATGAGCAGTTCTTC
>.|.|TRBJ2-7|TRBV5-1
CASSLAGGTYEQYF
TGCGCCAGCAGCTTGGCCGGGGGAACCTACGAGCAGTACTTC
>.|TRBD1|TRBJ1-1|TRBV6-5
CASRQGAGTEAFF
TGTGCCAGCAGGCAGGGGGCGGGTACTGAAGCTTTCTTT
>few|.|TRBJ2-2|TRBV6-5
CASRTEDRTGELFF
TGTGCCAGCAGAACGGAGGACCGCACCGGGGAGCTGTTTTTT
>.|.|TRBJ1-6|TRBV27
CASRDTRSPLHF
TGTGCCAGCCGGGACACGAGATCACCCCTCCACTTT
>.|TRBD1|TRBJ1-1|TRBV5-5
CASSVAGTASLNTEAFF
TGTGCCAGCAGCGTCGCCGGGACAGCAAGTTTGAACACTGAAGCTTTCTTT
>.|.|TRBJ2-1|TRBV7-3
CASSSGHLGNEQFF
TGTGCCAGCAGCTCCGGACACCTGGGGAATGAGCAGTTCTTC
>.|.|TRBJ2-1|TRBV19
CATRTPSNEQFF
TGTGCCACCCGGACACCGTCCAATGAGCAGTTCTTC
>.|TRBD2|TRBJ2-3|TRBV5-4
CASRQTSGGVDTQYF
TGTGCCAGCAGACAGACTAGCGGGGGTGTAGATACGCAGTATTTT
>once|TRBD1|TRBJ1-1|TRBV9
CASSVGDRDSNTEAFF
TGTGCCAGCAGCGTAGGGGACAGGGACTCGAACACTGAAGCTTTCTTT
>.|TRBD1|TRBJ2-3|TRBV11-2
CASSDGGTGGYTQYF
TGTGCCAGCAGCGACGGGGGGACAGGGGGTTATACGCAGTATTTT
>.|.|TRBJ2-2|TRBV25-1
CATSGVGTGELFF
TGTGCCACTTCGGGGGTGGGCACCGGGGAGCTGTTTTTT
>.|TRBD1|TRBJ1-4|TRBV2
CASAGQGGAEKLFF
TGTGCCAGCGCCGGACAGGGGGGCGCCGAAAAACTGTTTTTT
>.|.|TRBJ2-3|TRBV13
CASILGGRTDTQYF
TGTGCCAGCATCCTGGGGGGGCGGACAGATACGCAGTATTTT
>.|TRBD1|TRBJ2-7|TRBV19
CASRQGYGYEQYF
TGTGCCAGTAGACAGGGGTATGGCTACGAGCAGTACTTC
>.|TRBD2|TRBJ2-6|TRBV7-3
CASAKGLAGKEAGANVLTF
TGTGCCAGCGCGAAAGGTCTAGCGGGGAAGGAGGCTGGGGCCAACGTCCTGACTTTC
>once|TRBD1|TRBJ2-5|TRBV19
CASSHLPGQGGSETQYF
TGTGCCAGTAGTCACCTGCCGGGACAGGGTGGGTCAGAGACCCAGTACTTC
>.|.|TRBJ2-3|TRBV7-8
CASSLARGHNTDTQYF
TGTGCCAGCAGCTTAGCAAGGGGACACAACACAGATACGCAGTATTTT
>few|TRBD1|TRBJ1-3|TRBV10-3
CAISDADRGVSGNTIYF
TGTGCCATCAGTGACGCCGACAGGGGGGTCTCTGGAAACACCATATATTTT
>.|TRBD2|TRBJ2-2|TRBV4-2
CASSRLAGVPGELFF
TGTGCCAGCAGCCGACTAGCGGGAGTCCCCGGGGAGCTGTTTTTT
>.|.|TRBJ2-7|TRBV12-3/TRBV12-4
CASSFNEQYF
TGTGCCAGCAGTTTCAACGAGCAGTACTTC
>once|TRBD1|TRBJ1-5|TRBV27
CASRKNRGENQPQHF
TGTGCCAGCAGAAAAAACAGGGGGGAGAATCAGCCCCAGCATTTT
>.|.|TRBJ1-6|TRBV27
CASSLPGYSPLHF
TGTGCCAGCAGTTTACCGGGGTACTCACCCCTCCACTTT
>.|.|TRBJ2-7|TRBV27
CASSLTRDSSYEQYF
TGTGCCAGCAGTTTGACGCGGGATTCTTCCTACGAGCAGTACTTC
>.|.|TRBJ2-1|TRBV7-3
CASSFLGGEQFF
TGTGCCAGCAGCTTCCTCGGGGGTGAGCAGTTCTTC
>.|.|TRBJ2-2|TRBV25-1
CASSSQGRHGELFF
TGTGCCAGCAGTTCCCAGGGGAGACACGGGGAGCTGTTTTTT
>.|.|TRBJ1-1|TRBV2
CASSGRVNTEAFF
TGTGCCAGCAGTGGACGGGTGAACACTGAAGCTTTCTTT
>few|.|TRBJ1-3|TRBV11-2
CASSLEAQGPSGNTIYF
TGTGCCAGCAGCTTAGAGGCACAGGGCCCCTCTGGAAACACCATATATTTT
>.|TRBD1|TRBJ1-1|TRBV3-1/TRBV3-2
CASSYHQGDTEAFF
TGTGCCAGCAGCTACCACCAGGGGGACACTGAAGCTTTCTTT
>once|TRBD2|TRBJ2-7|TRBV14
CASSPLAGGDYEQYF
TGTGCCAGCAGCCCGCTAGCGGGAGGAGACTACGAGCAGTACTTC
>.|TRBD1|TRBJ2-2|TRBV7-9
CASSPRDRGNTGELFF
TGTGCCAGCAGCCCTCGGGACAGGGGAAACACCGGGGAGCTGTTTTTT
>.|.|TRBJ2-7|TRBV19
CASSIDRARREAYEQYF
TGTGCCAGTAGTATAGATCGGGCACGACGGGAAGCCTACGAGCAGTACTTC
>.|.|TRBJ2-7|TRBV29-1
CSVEDRAGVTADGEQYF
TGCAGCGTTGAAGATCGGGCCGGGGTAACGGCCGACGGCGAGCAGTACTTC
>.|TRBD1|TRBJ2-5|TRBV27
CASSLGQGSQETQYF
TGTGCCAGCAGTTTGGGACAGGGGAGCCAAGAGACCCAGTACTTC
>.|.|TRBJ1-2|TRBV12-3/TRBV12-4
CASSSNTNYGYTF
TGTGCCAGCAGTTCTAATACTAACTATGGCTACACCTTC
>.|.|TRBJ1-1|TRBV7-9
CASSTANTEAFF
TGTGCCAGCAGCACAGCGAACACTGAAGCTTTCTTT
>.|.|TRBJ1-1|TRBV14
CASSLGRGTEAFF
TGTGCCAGCAGCCTGGGACGGGGGACTGAAGCTTTCTTT
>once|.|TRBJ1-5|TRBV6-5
CASSTTGDQPQHF
TGTGCCAGCAGTACGACGGGGGATCAGCCCCAGCATTTT
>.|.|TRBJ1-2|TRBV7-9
CASSPGGDGGAYTF
TGTGCCAGCAGCCCAGGAGGGGACGGTGGAGCCTACACCTTC
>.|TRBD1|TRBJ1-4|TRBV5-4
CASSIPGTGAEKLFF
TGTGCCAGCAGCATTCCCGGGACAGGGGCGGAAAAACTGTTTTTT